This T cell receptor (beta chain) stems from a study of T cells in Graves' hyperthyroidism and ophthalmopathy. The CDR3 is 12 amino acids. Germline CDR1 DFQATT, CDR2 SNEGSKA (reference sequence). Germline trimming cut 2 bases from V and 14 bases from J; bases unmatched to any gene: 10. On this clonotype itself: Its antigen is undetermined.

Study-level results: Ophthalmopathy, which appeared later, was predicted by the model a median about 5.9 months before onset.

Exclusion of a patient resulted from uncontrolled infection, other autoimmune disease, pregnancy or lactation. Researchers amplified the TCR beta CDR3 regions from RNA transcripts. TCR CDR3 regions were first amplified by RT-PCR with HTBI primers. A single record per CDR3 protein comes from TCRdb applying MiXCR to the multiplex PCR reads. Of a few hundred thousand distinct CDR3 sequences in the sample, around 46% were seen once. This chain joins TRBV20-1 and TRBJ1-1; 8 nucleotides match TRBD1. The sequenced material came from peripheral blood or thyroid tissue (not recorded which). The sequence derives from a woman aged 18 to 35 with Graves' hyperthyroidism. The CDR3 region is CSARRETGDRFF. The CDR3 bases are TGCAGTGCTAGAAGGGAGACAGGGGACCGCTTCTTT.